What follows is one T cell receptor (beta chain) and its context. Its antigen is not known. Given a much more abundant clone one base away, this may be a read error. Time point: cycle 4 day 1 (C4D1), after less than seven weeks of nivolumab. There was relapse after autologous stem cell transplantation in every patient, and there was variation in brentuximab vedotin exposure. From thawed PBMCs, CD8+ T cells were isolated by magnetic negative selection. The sample belongs to a study of PD-1 blockade in classical Hodgkin lymphoma. Study information: Nivolumab dosing for patients was 3 mg/kg, administered intravenously every 2 weeks. Findings and limits, study-wide: Among the patients, those starting nivolumab under 1 year after ASCT were excluded. There remain no defined causes for the repertoire differences, which possibly reflect disease activity or prior therapy. Newly diagnosed patients reportedly had lower baseline TCR diversity than healthy donors.

The table came from immunoSEQ multiplex PCR; TCRdb's copy has only in-frame clones and leaves some out. Of 3,500 or so clones in the sample, 80% to 90% are singletons; the top ten hold under 30%. The receptor was derived from a human donor with classical Hodgkin lymphoma. The sample was CD8+ T cells from blood, taken before the fourth cycle of nivolumab.

The CDR3 coding sequence is TGTGCCAGCAGCCCCCAACCAGATAGCACTGAAGCTTTCTTC. Amino acid sequence: CASSPQPDSTEAFF. This chain joins TRBV7-4 and TRBJ1-1, with D unclear. Germline loops: CDR1 SGHVT, CDR2 SQSDAQ. CDR3 length equals 14 residues.